This TCR beta chain was profiled in a study of blood T cell repertoires in COVID-19. Background on the study: Samples of COVID-19 (acute and convalescent) were obtained from the United States, Italy and Spain. T cells, B-cell-depleted T cells, or PBMCs provided the cDNA or gDNA that served as material.

There are 13 residues in the CDR3. Unmatched junction bases numbered 5, after V lost 6 bases and J lost 7 bases. Looked up from germline, CDR1 is SEHNR and CDR2 is FQNEAQ (reference sequence). Repertoires were generated with immunoSEQ multiplex PCR, while TCRdb's copy carries only in-frame clones and drops some. In the table there are more than 150,000 clones, over 70% of which are singletons. This receptor was taken from a man in his fifties who had recovered from COVID-19. V is TRBV7-9 and J is TRBJ1-1; 10 nucleotides match TRBD1. Sequencing input: PBMCs or T cells enriched from blood (not recorded which). CDR3: CASRRQGAVEAFF. CDR3 DNA: TGTGCCAGCAGACGACAGGGGGCGGTTGAAGCTTTCTTT.